These 25 T cell receptor beta chains originate from one sample sequenced in a study of identical twins (dated by TCRdb to the mid-2010s). Library preparation was by 5' RACE. Sequencing used an Illumina HiSeq 2000. The public reads were quality trimmed at Q25 with fastp and then assembled into clones with MiXCR by TCRdb, keeping productive beta chains. Rows merge per CDR3 protein into single entries with the most common DNA and genes. This sample comprises about 200,000 distinct CDR3 sequences, roughly a tenth of them detected only once. In total, the top ten clones hold 9% to 10% of the sample. The source material was memory T cells sorted from blood. The cell subset or site label, as the study defines it: CD45RO+ enriched T cells. These receptors were collected from a man in his fifties or sixties in good health.

This clonotype was observed a handful of times. The chain has TRBV20-1 and TRBJ2-7; 10 bases line up with TRBD2. Germline V gives CDR1 DFQATT, CDR2 SNEGSKA (reference sequence). The junction had 7 bases not matched to a gene; V was cut back by 4 bases and J by 1 base. The CDR3 consists of 15 residues. CDR3 sequence (DNA): TGCAGTGCTACGACCGGGACTAGCGTTTCCTACGAGCAGTACTTC. Translated, it gives CSATTGTSVSYEQYF.

A few counts support this clonotype. The rearrangement uses TRBV20-1 and TRBJ1-2, with a possible D match to TRBD1 (5 bases). CDR1 is DFQATT, CDR2 SNEGSKA, per germline (reference sequence). This CDR3 region has 15 residues. The V end was cut by 6 bases, the J end by 1 base, with 18 bases between. The CDR3 sequence is CSARPGTGINYGYTF. Written as DNA, the CDR3 is TGCAGTGCCAGACCGGGGACGGGAATTAACTATGGCTACACCTTC.

The V and J genes are TRBV7-6 and TRBJ2-5, with D tentatively TRBD1 (6 bases). The CDR3 extends over 14 amino acids. The V end was cut by 0 bases, the J end by 3 bases, with 8 bases between. The V gene's germline CDR1 is SGHVS and CDR2 FNYEAQ. The CDR3: CASSLAGQKETQYF. Here the CDR3 DNA reads TGTGCCAGCAGCTTAGCCGGACAGAAAGAGACCCAGTACTTC. The variable domain in full, completed from reference TRBV7-6 and TRBJ2-5, reads GAGVSQSPRYKVTKRGQDVALRCDPISGHVSLYWYRQALGQGPEFLTYFNYEAQQDKSGLPNDRFSAERPEGSISTLTIQRTEQRDSAMYRCASSLAGQKETQYFGPGTRLLVL.

Remarks on this clonotype: A much larger clone is a single base away; this may be a read error. The chain is built from TRBV20-1 and TRBJ2-3; maybe TRBD2 (6 bases). Germline CDR1 reads DFQATT; CDR2 reads SNEGSKA (reference sequence). This CDR3 is 16 amino acids long. In DNA form, the CDR3 reads TGCAGTGCTAGGAGTCTTCTGGACGGGGGACCAGATCCGCAGTATTTT. This sequence encodes CSARSLLDGGPDPQYF.

A few counts support this clonotype. This CDR3 reads CASSRWTGEGTQYF. Here the CDR3 DNA reads TGTGCCAGCAGCCGGTGGACAGGCGAGGGGACCCAGTACTTC. The chain uses TRBV5-6 and TRBJ2-5; TRBD1 aligns across 7 bases. Per germline, CDR1 SGHDT and CDR2 YYEEEE. The CDR3 covers 14 residues. V shed 4 bases and J 7 bases; nucleotides not matched to a gene: 10.

This clonotype appeared many times. V usage is TRBV9 and J usage is TRBJ2-1; 7 bases agree with TRBD2. Germline trimming cut 1 base from V and 2 bases from J; bases unmatched to any gene: 18. Germline values: CDR1 SGDLS, CDR2 YYNGEE. The CDR3 has 20 residues. The DNA of the CDR3 is TGTGCCAGCAGCGTAAGATTAGAGGCTGGGCGGGGGACTCCCTACAATGAGCAGTTCTTC. Its translation: CASSVRLEAGRGTPYNEQFF.

The rearrangement uses TRBV7-2 and TRBJ1-5; D is ambiguous. The CDR3 contains 15 residues. Trimming removed 2 bases at V and 0 bases at J, with 8 bases between. Germline V gene lookup returns CDR1 SGHTA and CDR2 FQGNSA. The CDR3 nucleotides read TGTGCCAGCAGCTTATCTTACGGTAGCAATCAGCCCCAGCATTTT. Translating it yields CASSLSYGSNQPQHF.

This clonotype was counted many times. The chain uses TRBV4-3 and TRBJ2-5; 9 nucleotides match TRBD1. The V and J ends lost 4 bases and 5 bases, in that order; junction bases with no gene match: 5. Germline V gene data show CDR1 as LGHNA and CDR2 as YSLEER. The CDR3 spans 14 residues. CDR3 protein: CASSPSTGGETQYF. For the CDR3, the DNA is TGCGCCAGCAGCCCCTCGACAGGGGGTGAGACCCAGTACTTC.

Only a few counts were recorded for this clonotype. This chain connects TRBV7-2 to TRBJ1-1; 9 bases map to TRBD1. CDR1 and CDR2 from the germline V gene are SGHTA and FQGNSA. This CDR3 spans 16 amino acids. After removal of 4 bases from V and 4 bases from J, the junction contained 10 bases not matched to a gene. The CDR3 sequence: CASSSTLDRGTTEAFF. The CDR3, as DNA: TGTGCCAGCAGCTCCACACTGGACAGGGGTACCACTGAAGCTTTCTTT.

The rearrangement joins TRBV28 to TRBJ2-7, with 10 bases matching TRBD1. Per germline, CDR1 MDHEN and CDR2 SYDVKM. The CDR3 has 15 amino acids. The V segment lost 4 bases and the J segment 7 bases; nucleotides outside the gene matches: 10. CDR3 bases: TGTGCCAGCAGTTCCGATACGGGACAGGGGTCGGAGCAGTACTTC. Protein product: CASSSDTGQGSEQYF.

This clonotype appeared a few times. The V and J genes are TRBV3-1 and TRBJ2-5; D is ambiguous. The V gene's germline CDR1 is LGHDT and CDR2 YNNKEL (reference sequence). This CDR3 has 16 amino acids. V lost 0 bases, J lost 5 bases, and 16 bases lay in between. DNA of the CDR3: TGTGCCAGCAGCCAAGAGAGGTCCCTCAGACGGGAGACCCAGTACTTC. Its protein product is CASSQERSLRRETQYF.

Notes on this clonotype: The junction departs from germline at one end; a sequencing error may be responsible. The gene calls are TRBV7-8 and TRBJ2-3, with TRBD1 as a possible D gene (6 bases). This CDR3 is 15 amino acids long. Germline V gives CDR1 SGHVS, CDR2 FQNEAQ. CDR3: CASSVQGESTDAQYF. CDR3 nucleotide sequence: TGTGCCAGCAGCGTACAGGGAGAGAGCACAGATGCGCAGTATTTT.

This clonotype was recorded many times. The genes are TRBV10-3 and TRBJ1-4; no clear D gene. V lost 0 bases to trimming and J lost 6 bases, with 5 bases between them. CDR1 is ENHRY, CDR2 SYGVKD, per germline. The CDR3 is 13 amino acids. In DNA form, the CDR3 reads TGTGCCATCAGTGAGTCAGCAGATGAAAAACTGTTTTTT. It translates to CAISESADEKLFF.

There are many counts of this clonotype. V usage is TRBV20-1 and J usage is TRBJ1-1; 7 bases are a match to TRBD1. The CDR3 covers 14 residues. Germline V gives CDR1 DFQATT, CDR2 SNEGSKA (reference sequence). The J segment lost 1 base and the V segment lost 3 bases, leaving 5 bases of the junction unmatched. In DNA, the CDR3 is TGCAGTGCTAGGTGGACAGGTCAGAACACTGAAGCTTTCTTT. Protein product: CSARWTGQNTEAFF.

Only a few counts were recorded for this clonotype. The chain has TRBV5-1 and TRBJ2-3; tentatively, D is TRBD1 or TRBD2 (6 bases each). Trimming pared 5 bases from V and 0 bases from J, leaving 13 bases between. Germline CDR1 SGHRS, CDR2 YFSETQ. The CDR3 consists of 15 residues. CDR3 sequence reads: CASRAQGTSTDTQYF. The CDR3 nucleotides read TGCGCCAGCAGGGCGCAGGGGACTAGCACAGATACGCAGTATTTT. The full variable domain, in which reference TRBV5-1 and TRBJ2-3 provide the parts outside the CDR3, is KAGVTQTPRYLIKTRGQQVTLSCSPISGHRSVSWYQQTPGQGLQFLFEYFSETQRNKGNFPGRFSGRQFSNSRSEMNVSTLELGDSALYLCASRAQGTSTDTQYFGPGTRLTVL.

This clonotype was recorded at least ten times. This chain joins TRBV5-1 and TRBJ2-7; the match to TRBD2 covers 10 bases. The V and J ends lost 1 base and 5 bases, in that order; junction bases with no gene match: 9. In germline, CDR1 is SGHRS, CDR2 YFSETQ. This CDR3 is 16 amino acids long. CDR3 bases: TGCGCCAGCAGCTTGCCTAGCGGGGGAGGTGTGCACGAGCAGTACTTC. It encodes CASSLPSGGGVHEQYF.

This clonotype appeared a few times. The chain has TRBV7-2 and TRBJ2-3; a possible D gene is TRBD2 (6 bases). In germline, CDR1 is SGHTA, CDR2 FQGNSA. This CDR3 contains 11 residues. V was cut by 1 base and J by 15 bases, with 11 bases left in between. The CDR3 region is CASSLGGTRYF. CDR3 DNA sequence: TGTGCCAGCAGCTTAGGCGGGACCAGATATTTT.

This clonotype was counted at least ten times. The chain couples TRBV6-1 to TRBJ2-7, with D possibly matching TRBD1 (6 bases). Deletions cut 6 bases from V and 6 bases from J, with 18 bases between. The CDR3 is made up of 14 amino acids. From germline, CDR1 is MNHNS and CDR2 SASEGT. DNA of the CDR3: TGTGCCAGCAGGCCAGGGGCCCTGAGCGCCGAGCAGTACTTC. Encoded protein: CASRPGALSAEQYF.

This clonotype was counted ten times or more. J is TRBJ1-3 and V is TRBV3-1; D may be TRBD1 (6 bases). CDR3 length: 15 residues. Germline V lookup: CDR1 LGHDT, CDR2 YNNKEL (reference sequence). Trimming left V 1 base short and J 0 bases short, with 7 bases between. The CDR3 DNA follows: TGTGCCAGCAGCCAAGCAGGGGTCTCTGGAAACACCATATATTTT. This translates into CASSQAGVSGNTIYF.

Only a few counts were recorded for this clonotype. This rearrangement joins TRBV12-3 or TRBV12-4 to TRBJ2-5; 9 bases agree with TRBD2. CDR3 length: 15 residues. Trimming at V came to 8 bases and at J to 0 bases, leaving 7 bases not matched to a gene. The CDR3 sequence: CASRPQREDQETQYF. In nucleotides, the CDR3 is TGTGCCAGCCGTCCCCAGCGGGAGGACCAAGAGACCCAGTACTTC.

This clonotype was counted a few times. This sequence joins TRBV5-6 and TRBJ2-7; no reliable D call. The CDR3 loop spans 14 amino acids. Between the trimmed V and J ends, which lost 1 base and 2 bases, there was a span of 10 bases. CDR1 and CDR2 from the germline V gene are SGHDT and YYEEEE. The CDR3 DNA is TGTGCCAGCAGCTTGATCCCTGGGACCTACGAGCAGTACTTC. Its translation is CASSLIPGTYEQYF.

The V call is TRBV12-3 or TRBV12-4, the J call TRBJ2-5; no reliable D call. The V end lost 1 base, the J end lost 0 bases, and 12 bases lay between the germline ends. CDR3 length: 16 residues. CDR3 sequence: CASSLVPSPYQETQYF. The CDR3 DNA reads as TGTGCCAGCAGTTTAGTCCCCTCCCCGTACCAAGAGACCCAGTACTTC.

This clonotype was seen many times. This chain links TRBV5-6 with TRBJ2-1; TRBD2 aligns across 10 bases. The germline V gene has CDR1 SGHDT and CDR2 YYEEEE. Germline trimming cut 1 base from V and 8 bases from J; bases unmatched to any gene: 12. The CDR3 is 17 amino acids. CDR3 coding DNA: TGTGCCAGCAGCTTGACCGAGCGGACTAGCGGTAGGGATGAGCAGTTCTTC. It specifies CASSLTERTSGRDEQFF.

This clonotype was seen a few times. The chain has TRBV20-1 and TRBJ2-7, with TRBD2 as a possible D gene (6 bases). CDR1 and CDR2 (germline): DFQATT, SNEGSKA (reference sequence). The CDR3 is 14 residues long. Between the trimmed V and J ends, which lost 4 bases and 3 bases, there was a span of 16 bases. The CDR3 protein is CSATSPAGGYEQYF. The CDR3 DNA reads TGCAGTGCTACCAGCCCGGCCGGGGGCTACGAGCAGTACTTC.

The chain joins TRBV20-1 to TRBJ1-1; D is uncertain. Trimming took 6 bases from V and 1 from J, leaving 12 bases between them. The V gene's germline CDR1 is DFQATT and CDR2 SNEGSKA (reference sequence). This CDR3 spans 13 amino acids. CDR3 loop: CSAPLFPNTEAFF. CDR3 DNA: TGCAGTGCACCACTCTTCCCGAACACTGAAGCTTTCTTT.